The 28 T cell receptor beta chains in this list originate from one sample, sequenced in a study of blood T cell repertoires in COVID-19. TCRdb's table, derived via immunoSEQ multiplex PCR, lists solely in-frame clones and lacks some. The sample lists under 250,000 clones, approximately 80% seen once, with about 9.7% in the top ten. Sequencing was carried out using peripheral blood. The receptors originated from a man aged 45-65 years with active or convalescent COVID-19.

The V call is TRBV18, the J call TRBJ2-1, with 15 bases fitting TRBD2. The CDR3 has 18 amino acids. J was trimmed by 1 base and V by 4 bases; bases with no gene match: 5. Germline V gives CDR1 KGHSH, CDR2 LQKENI. The CDR3 DNA sequence: TGTGCCAGCTCACTTCGGACTAGCGGGAGGGGGTCCTACAATGAGCAGTTCTTC. It translates to CASSLRTSGRGSYNEQFF.

The rearrangement uses TRBV18 and TRBJ1-2, with TRBD1 matching over 7 bases. CDR3 size: 15 residues. Germline CDR1 is KGHSH and CDR2 is LQKENI. With 6 bases clipped from V and 4 bases from J, the junction kept 11 bases outside the gene matches. The CDR3 DNA sequence: TGTGCCAGCTCCCCGAGCAGGGGGGCGGGCTATGGCTACACCTTC. This translates into CASSPSRGAGYGYTF.

The chain joins TRBV6-4 to TRBJ2-1, with a tentative D call TRBD1 (5 bases). V gave up 4 bases and J gave up 7 bases, with 14 bases separating them. The germline V gene has CDR1 MRHNA and CDR2 SNTAGT. The CDR3 consists of 14 residues. For the CDR3, the DNA is TGTGCCAGCAGTGCGGACAACATGGATAATGAGCAGTTCTTC. Its translation: CASSADNMDNEQFF.

This clone was recorded a few times. The J gene is TRBJ2-2, the V gene TRBV2, with 8 positions matching TRBD2. CDR3 size: 15 residues. CDR1 is SNHLY and CDR2 is FYNNEI in the germline V gene. V lost 4 bases and J lost 5; bases outside the gene matches: 6. The CDR3 spells CASSVRRGGTGELFF. CDR3 sequence (DNA): TGTGCCAGCAGTGTTCGACGGGGGGGAACCGGGGAGCTGTTTTTT.

The V call is TRBV11-2, the J call TRBJ2-7, with 9 bases aligning to TRBD1. This CDR3 is 18 amino acids long. J lost 3 bases, V lost 3 bases, and 15 bases had no gene match. Germline CDR1 and CDR2: SGHAT and FQNNGV. The DNA of the CDR3 is TGTGCCAGCAGCTTCAAAAGGACAGGGGCCTATGCCGTCTACGAGCAGTACTTC. It codes for CASSFKRTGAYAVYEQYF. The whole variable domain, remainder taken from reference TRBV11-2 and TRBJ2-7, is EAGVAQSPRYKIIEKRQSVAFWCNPISGHATLYWYQQILGQGPKLLIQFQNNGVVDDSQLPKDRFSAERLKGVDSTLKIQPAKLEDSAVYLCASSFKRTGAYAVYEQYFGPGTRLTVT.

The V gene is TRBV19, the J gene TRBJ2-7, with TRBD2 identical over 15 bases. There are 16 residues in the CDR3. With 4 bases clipped from V and 7 bases from J, the junction kept 8 bases outside the gene matches. Germline V gene sequence: CDR1 LNHDA, CDR2 SQIVND (reference sequence). In DNA, the CDR3 is TGTGCCAGTAGTAAGGGACTAGCGGGAGGCCCTTGGGAGCAGTACTTC. It specifies CASSKGLAGGPWEQYF. The entire variable domain, with the rest obtained from reference TRBV19 and TRBJ2-7, is as follows: DGGITQSPKYLFRKEGQNVTLSCEQNLNHDAMYWYRQDPGQGLRLIYYSQIVNDFQKGDIAEGYSVSREKKESFPLTVTSAQKNPTAFYLCASSKGLAGGPWEQYFGPGTRLTVT.

This chain uses TRBV29-1 with TRBJ1-2; 7 positions match TRBD1. Germline V gene data show CDR1 as SQVTM and CDR2 as ANQGSEA. J lost 0 bases, V lost 6 bases, and 4 bases had no gene match. The length of the CDR3 is 13 residues. The DNA for the CDR3 is TGCAGCGTGGGGACAGCCACTAACTATGGCTACACCTTC. This encodes CSVGTATNYGYTF.

J is TRBJ1-5 and V is TRBV4-1; 7 nucleotides agree with TRBD1. The CDR3 is 15 amino acids. Germline CDR1 is MGHRA and CDR2 is YSYEKL. J lost 4 bases, V lost 2 bases, and 5 bases had no gene match. CDR3 DNA: TGCGCCAGCAGCCAAACAGGGGTAGGGAATCAGCCCCAGCATTTT. Protein sequence: CASSQTGVGNQPQHF.

V gene TRBV18 combines with J gene TRBJ2-5; 12 bases fit TRBD1. CDR1 is KGHSH, CDR2 LQKENI, per germline. J lost 4 bases, V lost 0 bases, and 3 bases had no gene match. This CDR3 spans 16 amino acids. The CDR3 is CASSPPGQGAGETQYF. The DNA for the CDR3 is TGTGCCAGCTCACCACCGGGACAGGGGGCAGGAGAGACCCAGTACTTC.

The chain carries TRBV12-3 or TRBV12-4 and TRBJ2-7; D perhaps matches TRBD1 (5 bases). V lost 3 bases and J 2 bases, leaving 8 bases between the germline ends. The CDR3 consists of 13 residues. The CDR3 DNA is TGTGCCAGCAGTTTTCGACAGACCTACGAGCAGTACTTC. This translates into CASSFRQTYEQYF.

The J gene is TRBJ1-2, the V gene TRBV4-1, with 8 nucleotides matching TRBD1. This CDR3 is built from 15 residues. V dropped 4 bases and J dropped 2; count of bases not matched to a gene: 6. Germline-derived CDR1 and CDR2 are MGHRA and YSYEKL. This CDR3 reads CASSPQGQANYGYTF. Here the CDR3 DNA reads TGCGCCAGCAGCCCTCAGGGACAGGCGAACTATGGCTACACCTTC.

The chain combines TRBV18 with TRBJ2-5; 8 bases are shared with TRBD1. With 2 bases clipped from V and 5 bases from J, the junction kept 4 bases outside the gene matches. The CDR3 runs to 14 residues. Germline V CDR1 and CDR2: KGHSH, LQKENI. CDR3 protein: CASSPDAGGETQYF. Here the CDR3 DNA reads TGTGCCAGCTCACCAGACGCAGGGGGCGAGACCCAGTACTTC.

The chain combines TRBV30 with TRBJ1-1; D unresolved. V was clipped by 0 bases and J by 7 bases, with 12 bases between them. Germline V CDR1 and CDR2: GTSNPN, SVGIG (reference sequence). The CDR3 loop spans 13 amino acids. For the CDR3, the DNA is TGTGCCTGGAGTGTACATGAGCGGTTTGAAGCTTTCTTT. This sequence encodes CAWSVHERFEAFF.

This chain uses TRBV5-1 with TRBJ2-3; maybe TRBD1 (6 bases). The germline V gene encodes CDR1 SGHRS and CDR2 YFSETQ. The CDR3 is 15 amino acids. V lost 1 base and J lost 4, with 13 bases in between. CDR3 protein: CASSLTRGGPDTQYF. Here the CDR3 DNA reads TGCGCCAGCAGCTTGACCCGTGGGGGCCCAGATACGCAGTATTTT. The full variable domain, completed using reference TRBV5-1 and TRBJ2-3, is KAGVTQTPRYLIKTRGQQVTLSCSPISGHRSVSWYQQTPGQGLQFLFEYFSETQRNKGNFPGRFSGRQFSNSRSEMNVSTLELGDSALYLCASSLTRGGPDTQYFGPGTRLTVL.

The V gene is TRBV2, the J gene TRBJ2-7; possibly TRBD1 for D (6 bases). The CDR3 runs 15 residues. CDR1 is SNHLY, CDR2 FYNNEI, per germline. Trimming took off 8 bases at V and 0 bases at J, with 17 bases between the two ends. CDR3 sequence (DNA): TGTGCCAGCCTCCTCGGACAGACTCACTCCTACGAGCAGTACGTC. It is translated as CASLLGQTHSYEQYV.

The rearrangement links TRBV2 to TRBJ2-1, with 7 bases identical to TRBD1. V gave up 4 bases and J gave up 7 bases; unmatched junction bases: 13. Germline-derived CDR1 and CDR2 are SNHLY and FYNNEI. The CDR3 is 16 amino acids. The CDR3 is CASSVHTGVGENEQFF. The CDR3 DNA reads TGTGCCAGCAGTGTTCATACAGGGGTCGGGGAGAATGAGCAGTTCTTC.

The rearrangement uses TRBV19 and TRBJ1-2; the D gene is possibly TRBD1 (5 bases). Trimming cost V 5 bases and J 8 bases, with 9 bases left between them. The CDR3 consists of 11 residues. CDR1 and CDR2 (germline): LNHDA, SQIVND (reference sequence). The CDR3 DNA is TGTGCCAGTAGTGTCGGGGGAGGCTACACCTTC. Translation gives CASSVGGGYTF.

The chain uses TRBV7-9 and TRBJ1-1; 8 bases map to TRBD1. CDR3 length: 18 amino acids. The ends lost 5 bases at V and 0 bases at J; junction bases unmatched: 14. Germline V gene data show CDR1 as SEHNR and CDR2 as FQNEAQ (reference sequence). The CDR3 region is CASSPHDQGAGMNTEAFF. CDR3 in DNA: TGTGCCAGCAGCCCCCACGATCAGGGGGCGGGTATGAACACTGAAGCTTTCTTT.

This clone was observed once. The CDR3 sequence is CASSPWGGRPYTDTQYF. The CDR3 DNA sequence: TGTGCCAGCAGCCCCTGGGGGGGACGGCCTTACACAGATACGCAGTATTTT. This chain connects TRBV3-1 (or the pseudogene TRBV3-2) to TRBJ2-3; TRBD2 agrees at 7 bases. The CDR3 loop spans 17 amino acids. Germline values: CDR1 LGHDT, CDR2 YNNKEL (reference sequence). V was clipped by 4 bases and J by 2 bases; unmatched bases: 12.

The chain links TRBV5-1 to TRBJ2-5; D is possibly TRBD1 (6 bases). The CDR3 sequence is 14 residues long. Germline V CDR1 and CDR2: SGHRS, YFSETQ. V was pared by 2 bases and J by 5 bases, with 13 bases between. CDR3 region: CASSFTGPGETQYF. CDR3 DNA: TGCGCCAGCAGCTTCACAGGGCCGGGGGAGACCCAGTACTTC.

This rearrangement joins TRBV7-9 to TRBJ2-3; the match to TRBD2 covers 10 bases. The V segment lost 8 bases and the J segment 5 bases; nucleotides outside the gene matches: 10. The germline V gene has CDR1 SEHNR and CDR2 FQNEAQ (reference sequence). The CDR3 totals 15 residues. In nucleotides, the CDR3 is TGTGCCAGCCGCCCAGCGGGGGGGCAGGGAGATACGCAGTATTTT. Protein: CASRPAGGQGDTQYF.

V is TRBV5-1 and J is TRBJ1-1, with D tentatively TRBD1 (6 bases). The V gene lost 4 bases and the J gene lost 0 bases, with 10 bases spanning the gap. Germline lookup yields CDR1 SGHRS and CDR2 YFSETQ. The CDR3 is made up of 14 amino acids. The DNA for the CDR3 is TGCGCCAGCAGCCCACAGGGCTTGAACACTGAAGCTTTCTTT. Encoded protein: CASSPQGLNTEAFF.

Points on this clone: Within the sample, other DNA sequences also encode this same CDR3. The V and J genes are TRBV7-2 and TRBJ1-5; D gene ambiguous. This CDR3 has 14 amino acids. Trimming took 1 base from V and 4 from J, leaving 8 bases between them. The germline V gene has CDR1 SGHTA and CDR2 FQGNSA. The CDR3 loop is CASSLGRSNQPQHF. As DNA, the CDR3 is TGTGCCAGCAGCTTAGGGCGGTCGAATCAGCCCCAGCATTTT.

The gene calls are TRBV3-1 (or the pseudogene TRBV3-2) and TRBJ2-5; tentatively, D is TRBD2 (6 bases). The CDR3 contains 15 residues. Germline CDR1 reads LGHDT; CDR2 reads YNNKEL (reference sequence). Trimming took 3 bases from V and 7 from J, leaving 18 bases between them. The CDR3 DNA follows: TGTGCCAGCAGCCATTCCCGAGTGGGGGACTGGACCCAGTACTTC. Residues: CASSHSRVGDWTQYF.

To note about this clone: Its ends do not fully match the called genes, so a read error is possible. The chain has TRBV19 and TRBJ2-1, with D possibly TRBD2 on 6 matching bases. The germline gives CDR1 LNHDA, CDR2 SQIVND (reference sequence). The CDR3 extends over 15 amino acids. CDR3 protein: CASSVQGGRYTEQFF. For the CDR3, the DNA is TGTGCCAGTAGTGTTCAGGGAGGTCGTTACACTGAGCAGTTCTTC.

There are a few counts of this clone. V gene TRBV4-2 combines with J gene TRBJ2-3; D is undetermined. Germline V lookup: CDR1 LGHNA, CDR2 YNFKEQ. The germline V and J ends were trimmed by 4 bases and 1 base, with 9 bases remaining between them. This CDR3 spans 14 amino acids. The CDR3 nucleotides are TGTGCCAGCAGCCTTCTCACGGGCACAGATACGCAGTATTTT. Its translation: CASSLLTGTDTQYF.

This clone was seen a handful of times. The chain joins TRBV3-1 (or the pseudogene TRBV3-2) to TRBJ1-2, with 8 nucleotides matching TRBD1. Germline V gene lookup returns CDR1 LGHDT and CDR2 YNNKEL (reference sequence). This CDR3 comprises 18 residues. V dropped 6 bases and J dropped 2; count of bases not matched to a gene: 17. CDR3 residues: CASRHTGTGRQWNYGYTF. CDR3 in DNA: TGTGCCAGCAGGCATACCGGGACAGGCCGACAGTGGAACTATGGCTACACCTTC.

This chain links TRBV6-1 with TRBJ1-3; D is perhaps TRBD1 (6 bases). The CDR3 contains 14 residues. V gave up 1 base and J gave up 3 bases, with 7 bases separating them. Per germline, CDR1 MNHNS and CDR2 SASEGT. The CDR3 here is CASSEGTDGNTIYF. The DNA of the CDR3 is TGTGCCAGCAGTGAAGGGACAGATGGAAACACCATATATTTT.